This T cell receptor beta chain stems from a study of metastatic and nonmetastatic thyroid tumors (dated by TCRdb to 2018 to 2021). Regarding the complete study: For patients with malignant and with benign thyroid disease, the researchers compared repertoires between peripheral blood samples and tumor or nodule tissue samples.

The CDR3 goes from the cysteine to the valine over 14 residues. Only the CDR3 portion is preserved as DNA: 42 bases, with reading frame beginning at the first base. V is shortened by 2 bases, J by 2 bases, and the region joining them spans 10 bases. In the germline V gene, CDR1 corresponds to MNHNS and CDR2 to SASEGT. The method behind the library was PCR. The instrument was an Illumina HiSeq 4000. High-throughput sequencing was used to profile the TCR beta-chain CDR3 region of each patient. Under the source paper's analysis protocol: CDR3 differences across clinicopathological groups were used to build a classifier for discriminating distant-metastatic papillary thyroid cancer patients. To measure repertoire diversity the researchers used the Shannon index, while the Morisita-Horn index served to gauge how similar the tumor and blood repertoires were. TCRdb reprocessed the public reads (quality trimming at Q25 with fastp, clone calling with MiXCR) and kept in-frame beta chains. These V and J calls originate from TCRdb's pipeline instead of the authors' own analysis. This sample comprises tens of thousands of clones, roughly 24% of them detected only once. The ten largest clones add up to 5% to 6.5% of the sample.

Results and caveats for the whole study, not just this receptor: In both blood and tumor samples, malignant tumors were reported to have significantly higher TCR beta diversity than benign nodules.

Before undergoing thyroid surgery, none of the patients had been given any kind of treatment. The study retrospectively analysed patient clinical samples collected from about 2011 to 2018 using T-cell receptor beta sequencing. By its share of the sample, this clone is medium-sized (0.01 to 0.1%). The clone's antigen remains unknown. No base-level quality is on record; no much larger clone is a single base apart. Sequencing input: blood. This receptor was taken from a female donor with papillary thyroid cancer or a benign thyroid nodule (not recorded which). Some clones in this sample may be carry-over from other donors' samples. In this chain, TRBV6-1 is recombined with TRBJ2-7; no D gene call is confident. The nucleotides read TGTGCCAGCAGTGAAAGGGTCAGCACCTACGAGCAGTACGTC. Its protein is CASSERVSTYEQYV.